This T cell receptor (beta chain) stems from a study of cytomegalovirus exposure and HLA in healthy donors. Overall study results and limits: The study listed under 200 cytomegalovirus-associated TCR beta chains.

Germline-derived CDR1 and CDR2 are SGDLS and YYNGEE. With V trimmed by 0 bases and J by 6 bases, 6 bases remained unmatched. The CDR3 contains 15 residues. PCR involved 60 Vbeta and 13 Jbeta primers. Data came from immunoSEQ multiplex PCR; TCRdb stores just in-frame clones and leaves some out. Among some 190,000 clones, about 81% were seen once, and the ten largest hold more than 1.5%. About this clone itself: Antigen: not known.

V is TRBV9 and J is TRBJ2-1, with 7 positions matching TRBD2. This clonotype was obtained from a man aged 40-49 years in good health and CMV-seronegative. Sequencing input: PBMCs. CDR3 DNA sequence: TGTGCCAGCAGCGTAGGCGGCGGGAGAGGCAATGAGCAGTTCTTC. Encoded protein: CASSVGGGRGNEQFF.